The 10 T cell receptor beta chains in this list originate from one sample, sequenced in a study of T-cell memory formation after mild COVID-19. TCRdb called the 5' RACE reads again in MiXCR, with one record for every CDR3 protein. Here the sample spans fewer than 300,000 distinct CDR3 sequences, roughly 18% being singletons. The sequencing input was PBMCs or a T cell subset sorted from them (not recorded which). The receptors were gathered from a man between 18 and 35 years old who had mild COVID-19 (a few samples of this study predate the infection). Cell type and time point are not known.

The V and J genes are TRBV24-1 and TRBJ2-2; D is perhaps TRBD1 (6 bases). Germline CDR1 reads KGHDR; CDR2 reads SFDVKD. The CDR3 length is 12 residues. Trimming pared 9 bases from V and 6 bases from J, leaving 10 bases between. The CDR3 DNA sequence: TGTGCCACCGAGGGGGATTCCGGGGAGCTGTTTTTT. It yields the protein CATEGDSGELFF.

The sample holds a few counts of this clonotype. The chain recombines TRBV12-3 or TRBV12-4 with TRBJ1-1, with a tentative D call TRBD1 (6 bases). V lost 2 bases, J lost 4 bases, and 14 bases lay in between. This CDR3 comprises 15 residues. DNA of the CDR3: TGTGCCAGCAGTTTAACGCAGGGGCTGTCCACTGAAGCTTTCTTT. Residues: CASSLTQGLSTEAFF.

The rearrangement links TRBV10-3 to TRBJ2-1, with 7 nucleotides matching TRBD2. The trim removed 4 bases at V and 3 bases at J, leaving 3 bases unmatched. Germline V lookup: CDR1 ENHRY, CDR2 SYGVKD. The length of the CDR3 is 14 residues. Written as DNA, the CDR3 is TGTGCCATCAGTGTGACGGGGGGCTACAATGAGCAGTTCTTC. Amino acids: CAISVTGGYNEQFF.

This chain joins TRBV10-3 and TRBJ2-1, with D tentatively TRBD2 (5 bases). V was trimmed by 0 bases and J by 8 bases, leaving 14 bases between them. This CDR3 has 15 residues. CDR1 is ENHRY, CDR2 SYGVKD, per germline. The CDR3, as DNA: TGTGCCATCAGTGAGTCAAGGTCGGGGTTCGATGAGCAGTTCTTC. Translated: CAISESRSGFDEQFF.

The chain joins TRBV28 to TRBJ1-2; D is uncertain. Germline assignment: CDR1 MDHEN and CDR2 SYDVKM. The CDR3 has 16 amino acids. Trimming shortened V by 3 bases and J by 0 bases, and 14 bases separated the two germline ends. CDR3 DNA: TGTGCCAGCAGTTTGTGGACCGGAATCTCTAACTATGGCTACACCTTC. Its translation: CASSLWTGISNYGYTF.

The V and J genes are TRBV7-6 and TRBJ2-5, with a tentative D call TRBD2 (6 bases). The germline V gene has CDR1 SGHVS and CDR2 FNYEAQ. The CDR3 sequence is 16 residues long. With 7 bases removed from V and 2 bases from J, the gap between germline ends came to 20 bases. This CDR3 is CASTLTASGRQETQYF. The CDR3 nucleotides are TGTGCCAGCACCCTAACGGCTTCTGGGAGGCAAGAGACCCAGTACTTC.

This clonotype was detected a few times. V is TRBV20-1 and J is TRBJ2-5, with 8 bases aligning to TRBD1. The V and J ends lost 3 bases and 3 bases, in that order; junction bases with no gene match: 6. This CDR3 comprises 14 residues. CDR1 is DFQATT and CDR2 is SNEGSKA in the germline V gene (reference sequence). CDR3 in amino acids: CSASSWTGKETQYF. CDR3 nucleotide sequence: TGCAGTGCTAGCTCTTGGACAGGGAAAGAGACCCAGTACTTC.

This clonotype was counted between two and nine times. The V and J genes are TRBV4-3 and TRBJ2-6; D not resolved. The CDR3 sequence is 16 residues long. Deletions cut 0 bases from V and 0 bases from J, with 6 bases between. Germline-derived CDR1 and CDR2 are LGHNA and YSLEER. CDR3 residues: CASSQDPPSGANVLTF. CDR3 coding DNA: TGCGCCAGCAGCCAAGATCCCCCCTCTGGGGCCAACGTCCTGACTTTC.

In DNA, the CDR3 is TGTGCCAGCAGATTTCACGGACGGGATTCCGGCTACACCTTC. This sequence encodes CASRFHGRDSGYTF. The chain joins TRBV6-5 to TRBJ1-2; D remains unclear. The CDR3 contains 14 residues. Germline CDR1 is MNHEY and CDR2 is SVGAGI. The V and J ends lost 6 bases and 8 bases respectively, with 19 bases between them.

The CDR3 protein is CASTSAWGQAAYEQYF. The CDR3 coding sequence is TGTGCCAGCACTTCGGCATGGGGACAGGCGGCCTACGAGCAGTACTTC. The chain couples TRBV4-2 to TRBJ2-7; the match to TRBD1 covers 8 bases. The CDR3 totals 16 residues. Germline CDR1 reads LGHNA; CDR2 reads YNFKEQ. V gave up 7 bases and J gave up 2 bases; unmatched junction bases: 13.